These 21 T cell receptor beta chains were all obtained from the same sample, sequenced in a study of shared clonotypes between healthy human individuals. The table came from immunoSEQ multiplex PCR; TCRdb's copy has only in-frame clones and leaves some out. The table has hundreds of thousands of clones, 92% seen once; the top ten hold under 30%. Naive CD8 cells, CD45RO-negative and positively selected for CCR7, excluded terminally differentiated effector memory CD45RA+ cells. Sequencing used naive CD8+ T cells sorted from blood. The receptors derive from a man aged 30 to 39 in good health.

Regarding this clone: The sample holds other DNA sequences that translate to the same CDR3. The CDR3 reads CASSLTGGGTDTQYF. The CDR3 region has the DNA TGTGCCAGCAGCTTAACGGGTGGGGGAACAGATACGCAGTATTTT. This chain connects TRBV7-3 to TRBJ2-3; D might be TRBD1 or TRBD2, each matching 5 bases. The CDR3 has 15 amino acids. Trimming removed 0 bases from V and 3 bases from J, with 10 bases in between. Germline CDR1 is SGHTA and CDR2 is FQGTGA.

The genes are TRBV25-1 and TRBJ2-4; D unresolved. V was cut by 4 bases and J by 14 bases, with 12 bases left in between. CDR1 MGHDK and CDR2 SYGVNS come from the germline V gene. CDR3 length: 11 residues. The CDR3 loop is CASSAGNRKYF. CDR3 DNA sequence: TGTGCCAGCAGTGCTGGGAATAGGAAGTACTTC.

The rearrangement links TRBV4-1 to TRBJ2-7; D uncertain. There are 13 residues in the CDR3. Trimming pared 0 bases from V and 6 bases from J, leaving 9 bases between. The germline gives CDR1 MGHRA, CDR2 YSYEKL. CDR3 bases: TGCGCCAGCAGCCAAGATCTGGTATCCGAGCAGTACTTC. It translates to CASSQDLVSEQYF.

The V call is TRBV30, the J call TRBJ1-1; D may be TRBD1 (6 bases). CDR3 length equals 11 residues. Trimming took off 6 bases at V and 10 bases at J, with 15 bases between the two ends. Germline-derived CDR1 and CDR2 are GTSNPN and SVGIG (reference sequence). CDR3 sequence (DNA): TGTGCCTGTCATCCGGGGGGCAGAGCTTTCTTT. Its translation: CACHPGGRAFF.

There are many counts of this clone. The chain employs TRBV10-3 and TRBJ1-4; possibly TRBD1 for D (6 bases). Germline V gene data show CDR1 as ENHRY and CDR2 as SYGVKD. The CDR3 is 14 residues long. V was clipped by 3 bases and J by 5 bases, with 10 bases between them. CDR3 sequence (DNA): TGTGCCATCAGTGACGAGGGGGGGAATGAAAAACTGTTTTTT. This gives the protein CAISDEGGNEKLFF.

This chain joins TRBV2 and TRBJ2-7; a possible D gene is TRBD1 (5 bases). The germline CDR1 and CDR2 sequences are SNHLY and FYNNEI. Trimming removed 0 bases at V and 2 bases at J, with 14 bases between. This CDR3 is built from 16 residues. The CDR3 sequence: CASSEALAGLTYEQYF. The CDR3 DNA sequence: TGTGCCAGCAGTGAAGCGCTGGCAGGGTTAACCTACGAGCAGTACTTC.

V gene TRBV4-1 combines with J gene TRBJ2-7, with D possibly matching TRBD2 (6 bases). CDR1 and CDR2 (germline): MGHRA, YSYEKL. The V gene lost 4 bases and the J gene lost 7 bases, with 23 bases spanning the gap. The CDR3 extends over 16 amino acids. The CDR3: CASSLNTGLQWDEQYF. The CDR3 DNA reads TGCGCCAGCAGCCTTAACACGGGACTCCAATGGGATGAGCAGTACTTC.

In its sample, this clone was seen once. The chain uses TRBV5-6 and TRBJ1-1; D not certain. The CDR3 is 15 residues long. Germline V gives CDR1 SGHDT, CDR2 YYEEEE. V lost 6 bases and J 0 bases, leaving 15 bases between the germline ends. CDR3 loop: CASTGLGHLNTEAFF. The DNA for the CDR3 is TGTGCCAGCACGGGGTTGGGCCATCTGAACACTGAAGCTTTCTTT. The full variable domain, with the rest looked up from reference TRBV5-6 and TRBJ1-1, is DAGVTQSPTHLIKTRGQQVTLRCSPKSGHDTVSWYQQALGQGPQFIFQYYEEEERQRGNFPDRFSGHQFPNYSSELNVNALLLGDSALYLCASTGLGHLNTEAFFGQGTRLTVV.

CDR3 nucleotides: TGTGCCAGCAGTCACGAGGGGGGCTACACCTTC. Translated, it gives CASSHEGGYTF. The chain combines TRBV6-6 with TRBJ1-2, with D perhaps TRBD1 (5 bases). The CDR3 length is 11 residues. Trimming pared 5 bases from V and 8 bases from J, leaving 9 bases between. Germline CDR1 is MNHNY and CDR2 is SVGAGI (reference sequence).

The rearrangement uses TRBV27 and TRBJ2-1; 8 nucleotides match TRBD2. With V trimmed by 5 bases and J by 9 bases, 6 bases remained unmatched. CDR3 size: 13 residues. The germline V gene encodes CDR1 MNHEY and CDR2 SMNVEV (reference sequence). CDR3 loop: CASSPSGSSEQFF. The CDR3 DNA is TGTGCCAGCAGTCCGAGCGGGAGCAGTGAGCAGTTCTTC.

The chain couples TRBV5-5 to TRBJ2-7; 15 bases match TRBD2. The CDR3 runs to 14 residues. V was clipped by 3 bases and J by 9 bases; unmatched bases: 4. Germline V CDR1 and CDR2: SGHKS, YYEKEE (reference sequence). CDR3 residues: CASSYQGLAGGQYF. CDR3 DNA sequence: TGTGCCAGCAGCTACCAGGGACTAGCGGGAGGGCAGTACTTC.

The chain combines TRBV30 with TRBJ1-3; D might be TRBD1 (6 bases). V shed 0 bases and J shed 0 bases, with 12 bases lying between them. The CDR3 runs 16 residues. Germline V gene lookup returns CDR1 GTSNPN and CDR2 SVGIG (reference sequence). CDR3 coding DNA: TGTGCCTGGAGTGTTCCCTGGGACATCTCTGGAAACACCATATATTTT. The encoded protein is CAWSVPWDISGNTIYF.

V and J are TRBV2 and TRBJ2-7; 9 positions agree with TRBD1. V trimming: 5 bases; J trimming: 1 base; junction bases outside the gene matches: 9. Germline V gene sequence: CDR1 SNHLY, CDR2 FYNNEI. This CDR3 region has 16 residues. The CDR3 DNA sequence: TGTGCCAGCAGTCAACCTCGGGACAGGGAATCCTACGAGCAGTACTTC. Protein: CASSQPRDRESYEQYF.

This chain joins TRBV27 and TRBJ2-7; 8 bases are a match to TRBD2. This CDR3 comprises 15 residues. Trimming took 4 bases from V and 0 from J; bases not matched to a gene: 5. Germline V CDR1 and CDR2: MNHEY, SMNVEV (reference sequence). DNA for the CDR3: TGTGCCAGCAGTTCCCAGCGGGAGAGCTCCTACGAGCAGTACTTC. Its translation: CASSSQRESSYEQYF.

The chain joins TRBV4-2 to TRBJ2-3, with D possibly matching TRBD2 (5 bases). V was shortened by 5 bases and J by 5 bases, with 17 bases between the two germline ends. The CDR3 runs to 15 residues. Germline lookup yields CDR1 LGHNA and CDR2 YNFKEQ. The CDR3 DNA is TGTGCCAGCAGCTCCATTCCTTCGAGGGAAGATACGCAGTATTTT. Its protein product is CASSSIPSREDTQYF.

This clone was observed a few times. This sample also contains other DNA sequences that code for the same CDR3. V usage is TRBV4-3 and J usage is TRBJ2-7; D call uncertain. The germline gives CDR1 LGHNA, CDR2 YSLEER. V was shortened by 1 base and J by 6 bases, with 4 bases between the two germline ends. This CDR3 comprises 11 residues. CDR3 sequence (DNA): TGCGCCAGCAGCCAAGGTCTCGAGCAGTACTTC. Translated, it gives CASSQGLEQYF.

This chain uses TRBV29-1 with TRBJ2-7; possible D gene TRBD1, 6 bases. Germline V gene sequence: CDR1 SQVTM, CDR2 ANQGSEA. The CDR3 totals 12 residues. The ends were cut back, 7 bases at V and 3 bases at J, with 13 bases in the middle. This CDR3 is CSARGQLYEQYF. The CDR3 nucleotides are TGCAGCGCTCGAGGACAGCTCTACGAGCAGTACTTC.

The chain combines TRBV5-4 with TRBJ1-1; D remains unclear. Germline CDR1 reads SGHNT; CDR2 reads YYREEE (reference sequence). The V end lost 5 bases, the J end lost 2 bases, and 10 bases lay between the germline ends. The CDR3 length is 13 residues. The CDR3 loop is CASRRQENTEAFF. CDR3 in DNA: TGTGCCAGCAGAAGACAAGAAAACACTGAAGCTTTCTTT.

The rearrangement links TRBV5-4 to TRBJ2-7; 9 nucleotides agree with TRBD1. CDR1 and CDR2 (germline): SGHNT, YYREEE (reference sequence). This CDR3 has 15 residues. Trimming took 4 bases from V and 4 from J; bases not matched to a gene: 9. The CDR3 loop reads CASSSAPGQGYEQYF. The DNA for the CDR3 is TGTGCCAGCAGCAGCGCACCGGGACAGGGTTACGAGCAGTACTTC.

The CDR3 sequence is CASSQFGSSSYEQYF. The CDR3 DNA is TGCGCCAGCAGCCAGTTCGGGAGTTCCTCCTACGAGCAGTACTTC. This sequence joins TRBV4-3 and TRBJ2-7; D possibly corresponds to TRBD2 (6 bases). Trimming removed 3 bases from V and 0 bases from J, with 12 bases in between. There are 15 residues in the CDR3. Germline V gene lookup returns CDR1 LGHNA and CDR2 YSLEER.

The chain uses TRBV11-2 and TRBJ2-3; TRBD2 matches 7 bases. With 1 base clipped from V and 6 bases from J, the junction kept 13 bases outside the gene matches. CDR1 is SGHAT, CDR2 FQNNGV, per germline. The CDR3 sequence is 17 residues long. CDR3 sequence reads: CASSLGIGTTLSDTQYF. CDR3 DNA sequence: TGTGCCAGCAGCTTAGGGATCGGGACTACCCTGTCGGATACGCAGTATTTT.